This T cell receptor beta chain was retrieved from a study of T cell responses to AZD1222 COVID-19 vaccine. TCRdb keeps only in-frame clones here, not all; method: immunoSEQ multiplex PCR. This sample has 120,000 to 150,000 clones, with roughly nine tenths found just once. Study-wide findings and caveats: Clonal diversity was possibly underestimated, and white British individuals and females predominated among donors.

On this clone itself: Its antigen is undetermined.

CDR3 length: 13 amino acids. Looked up from germline, CDR1 is LGHNT and CDR2 is FRNRAP. V lost 6 bases and J lost 4; bases outside the gene matches: 3. The V call is TRBV12-5, the J call TRBJ1-1, with 9 bases matching TRBD1. The specimen was peripheral blood, collected on day 0 of AZD1222 vaccination. The source is an adult in good health. The CDR3 spells CASGGTGFTEAFF. In DNA form, the CDR3 reads TGTGCTAGTGGAGGGACAGGGTTCACTGAAGCTTTCTTT.